This entry lists 23 T cell receptor beta chains sequenced from one sample in a study of post-analysis software for immune sequencing data. Libraries were made from TCR beta cDNA, and they carried unique molecular identifiers. In TCRdb, the PCR reads were re-called with MiXCR into one record per CDR3 protein. The sample has some 890,000 distinct CDR3 sequences; roughly 50% are singletons. Antigen specificity for these receptors is unknown. General study results and limits: TRBV5-6, TRBV5-1 and TRBV20-1 belonged to a set of roughly five TRBV segments that were more frequent in patients than controls.

Material: blood. The receptors were sampled from a girl between 5 and 17 years old with multiple sclerosis.

This chain links TRBV5-1 with TRBJ2-1; D is uncertain. CDR3 length equals 16 residues. V gave up 2 bases and J gave up 9 bases, with 21 bases separating them. Germline CDR1 is SGHRS and CDR2 is YFSETQ. The CDR3 region has the DNA TGCGCCAGCAGCTTAGGGAAATCAACCCCCTTGAGTGAGCAGTTCTTC. Translating gives CASSLGKSTPLSEQFF.

This clonotype was counted a few times. The chain joins TRBV27 to TRBJ2-3; 8 bases align to TRBD1. J was trimmed by 3 bases and V by 6 bases; bases with no gene match: 11. The CDR3 spans 16 residues. CDR1 and CDR2 from the germline V gene are MNHEY and SMNVEV (reference sequence). CDR3 protein: CASSAGTGSTTDTQYF. CDR3 bases: TGTGCCAGCAGCGCAGGGACAGGATCCACGACAGATACGCAGTATTTT.

Notes on this clonotype: One junction end does not reproduce the germline sequence, and a read error may be involved. The rearrangement joins TRBV5-1 to TRBJ2-1, with TRBD1 as a possible D gene (6 bases). The CDR3 sequence is 15 residues long. The germline gives CDR1 SGHRS, CDR2 YFSETQ. This chain's CDR3 is CASSRVQGSNNEQFF. The CDR3 DNA follows: TGCGCCAGCAGCCGGGTACAGGGCTCCAACAATGAGCAGTTCTTC.

In DNA form, the CDR3 reads TGTGCCAGCAGCTTCGGTCGGGGACCGGGCGAGCAGTACTACACCGGGGAGCTGTTTTTT. Translating it yields CASSFGRGPGEQYYTGELFF. This chain joins TRBV7-9 and TRBJ2-2, with D possibly called TRBD1 or TRBD2 (5 bases each). The CDR3 totals 20 residues. The V end lost 3 bases, the J end lost 3 bases, and 26 bases lay between the germline ends. Germline values: CDR1 SEHNR, CDR2 FQNEAQ (reference sequence).

The chain joins TRBV29-1 to TRBJ1-6, with TRBD1 matching over 7 bases. The CDR3 is 13 amino acids. Trimming cost V 6 bases and J 6 bases; bases outside gene matches: 5. Looked up from germline, CDR1 is SQVTM and CDR2 is ANQGSEA. The CDR3 DNA sequence: TGCAGCGTCGCCGGGACAGCTAATTCACCCCTCCACTTT. Protein sequence: CSVAGTANSPLHF.

The chain uses TRBV20-1 and TRBJ2-3, with D unresolved. In germline, CDR1 is DFQATT, CDR2 SNEGSKA (reference sequence). The CDR3 has 14 residues. Trimming cost V 6 bases and J 0 bases, with 13 bases left between them. The CDR3 sequence: CSARADGSTDTQYF. CDR3 sequence (DNA): TGCAGTGCCCGGGCGGACGGTAGCACAGATACGCAGTATTTT.

J is TRBJ2-3 and V is TRBV28; 10 bases match TRBD2. The junction had 5 bases not matched to a gene; V was cut back by 4 bases and J by 1 base. The CDR3 covers 16 residues. CDR1 and CDR2 (germline): MDHEN, SYDVKM. This CDR3 reads CASSSPSGSRTDTQYF. The CDR3 coding sequence is TGTGCCAGCAGTTCTCCTAGCGGGAGCCGCACAGATACGCAGTATTTT. Filled out from reference TRBV28 and TRBJ2-3, the complete variable domain reads DVKVTQSSRYLVKRTGEKVFLECVQDMDHENMFWYRQDPGLGLRLIYFSYDVKMKEKGDIPEGYSVSREKKERFSLILESASTNQTSMYLCASSSPSGSRTDTQYFGPGTRLTVL.

V and J are TRBV3-1 and TRBJ2-5, with 9 bases lining up with TRBD2. The CDR3 runs to 16 residues. CDR1 and CDR2 from the germline V gene are LGHDT and YNNKEL (reference sequence). The V and J ends lost 0 bases and 5 bases, in that order; junction bases with no gene match: 7. CDR3 region: CASSQDAAGGRETQYF. CDR3 in DNA: TGTGCCAGCAGCCAAGATGCAGCGGGAGGTCGCGAGACCCAGTACTTC.

V is TRBV5-1 and J is TRBJ2-1; D might be TRBD2 (5 bases). CDR3 length: 15 amino acids. V was cut by 5 bases and J by 1 base, with 13 bases left in between. Germline V gene lookup returns CDR1 SGHRS and CDR2 YFSETQ. The CDR3 bases are TGCGCCAGCAGTTCGGCGGGTGAATCCTACAATGAGCAGTTCTTC. It codes for CASSSAGESYNEQFF.

In regard to this clonotype: One junction end disagrees with the germline gene, perhaps due to a read error. The V gene is TRBV5-1, the J gene TRBJ2-7; unclear D gene. Looked up from germline, CDR1 is SGHRS and CDR2 is YFSETQ. The length of the CDR3 is 11 residues. This CDR3 is CASSLHYEQYF. As DNA, the CDR3 is TGTGCCAGCAGTTTACACTACGAGCAGTACTTC.

The V and J genes are TRBV15 and TRBJ2-2, with TRBD2 matching 11 bases. The CDR3 runs to 16 residues. The V gene's germline CDR1 is LNHNV and CDR2 YYDKDF (reference sequence). Germline trimming cut 1 base from V and 7 bases from J; bases unmatched to any gene: 5. The CDR3 DNA reads TGTGCCACCAGCAGAGTTCCGGGACTAGCGGTCGGGGAGCTGTTTTTT. It specifies CATSRVPGLAVGELFF.

The rearrangement joins TRBV12-3 or TRBV12-4 to TRBJ2-1; a weak D match, TRBD1 (6 bases). Trimming took off 5 bases at V and 7 bases at J, with 18 bases between the two ends. This CDR3 is built from 15 residues. The CDR3 nucleotides read TGTGCCAGCAGTCCTCAACAGGGAATAGGGAATGAGCAGTTCTTC. Translation: CASSPQQGIGNEQFF.

The CDR3 spells CASTPGTSGRPTYEQYF. The CDR3 nucleotides are TGTGCCAGCACCCCTGGGACTAGCGGGAGGCCTACCTACGAGCAGTACTTC. This chain joins TRBV6-6 and TRBJ2-7, with TRBD2 identical over 15 bases. CDR1 and CDR2 (germline): MNHNY, SVGAGI (reference sequence). The ends lost 7 bases at V and 2 bases at J; junction bases unmatched: 9. The CDR3 length is 17 residues.

The chain uses TRBV4-1 and TRBJ2-1, with 8 nucleotides matching TRBD2. The V gene's germline CDR1 is MGHRA and CDR2 YSYEKL. The CDR3 has 15 amino acids. The V gene end was trimmed by 6 bases and the J gene end by 2 bases; junction bases not matched to a gene: 6. CDR3 amino acids: CASRRDSGAYNEQFF. CDR3 DNA sequence: TGCGCCAGCAGAAGAGATAGCGGGGCCTACAATGAGCAGTTCTTC.

The rearrangement joins TRBV6-2 or TRBV6-3 to TRBJ2-7; 10 bases line up with TRBD2. The end of the DNA aligns better with TRBJ2-5, so the J call may be wrong. Germline CDR1 and CDR2: MNHEY and SVGEGT. The CDR3 has 17 residues. CDR3 DNA: TGTGCCAGCACCAGTAGCGGGAGGTCGTTCAGCCCAGAGACCCAGTACTTC. Residues: CASTSSGRSFSPETQYF.

This chain joins TRBV9 and TRBJ2-2; 8 nucleotides align to TRBD2. V shed 0 bases, J shed 5 bases, and the junction held 6 bases outside the gene matches. The CDR3 runs to 16 residues. Germline V gives CDR1 SGDLS, CDR2 YYNGEE. CDR3 sequence (DNA): TGTGCCAGCAGCGTAGCGAGCGGGAGTCCGACCGGGGAGCTGTTTTTT. This encodes CASSVASGSPTGELFF. The full variable domain, rest sourced from reference TRBV9 and TRBJ2-2, is DSGVTQTPKHLITATGQRVTLRCSPRSGDLSVYWYQQSLDQGLQFLIQYYNGEERAKGNILERFSAQQFPDLHSELNLSSLELGDSALYFCASSVASGSPTGELFFGEGSRLTVL.

This clonotype was detected only a few times. The J gene is TRBJ2-7, the V gene TRBV20-1, with D perhaps given as TRBD1 or TRBD2 (5 bases each). Germline CDR1 DFQATT, CDR2 SNEGSKA (reference sequence). V was clipped by 6 bases and J by 5 bases, with 17 bases between them. CDR3 size: 13 residues. The CDR3 protein is CSAPRGQRNEQYF. The CDR3 region has the DNA TGCAGTGCACCCCGGGGCCAGAGAAACGAGCAGTACTTC.

This clonotype was seen only a few times. V usage is TRBV2 and J usage is TRBJ2-6; D is uncertain. Deletions cut 7 bases from V and 0 bases from J, with 16 bases between. CDR3 size: 17 residues. Germline V gives CDR1 SNHLY, CDR2 FYNNEI. The CDR3 reads CASMMRRWSSGANVLTF. CDR3 in DNA: TGTGCCAGCATGATGAGGAGATGGAGCTCTGGGGCCAACGTCCTGACTTTC.

This clonotype was seen a handful of times. The rearrangement links TRBV6-1 to TRBJ2-3; no clear D. The CDR3 runs 13 residues. Germline loops: CDR1 MNHNS, CDR2 SASEGT. The V end lost 2 bases, the J end lost 6 bases, and 9 bases lay between the germline ends. The CDR3 reads CASSEQSGDTQYF. The CDR3 coding sequence is TGTGCCAGCAGTGAACAAAGTGGGGATACGCAGTATTTT.

This chain uses TRBV29-1 with TRBJ2-5; 9 bases are a match to TRBD1. The J segment lost 5 bases and the V segment lost 7 bases, leaving 5 bases of the junction unmatched. Germline CDR1 SQVTM, CDR2 ANQGSEA. The CDR3 is 12 amino acids. This CDR3 reads CSGTGVLETQYF. The CDR3 DNA reads TGCAGCGGGACAGGGGTTCTGGAGACCCAGTACTTC.

The rearrangement joins TRBV10-3 to TRBJ2-7, with a weak D call TRBD2 (5 bases). This CDR3 has 13 residues. CDR1 is ENHRY, CDR2 SYGVKD, per germline. V lost 10 bases to trimming and J lost 6 bases, with 19 bases between them. The CDR3 sequence: CATKFAVDCEQYF. The CDR3 nucleotides read TGTGCCACCAAGTTTGCGGTGGACTGCGAGCAGTACTTC.

In this sample, this clonotype turned up a few times. This sequence joins TRBV29-1 and TRBJ2-5; tentative D call: TRBD1 (6 bases). Germline CDR1 reads SQVTM; CDR2 reads ANQGSEA. The ends were cut back, 6 bases at V and 5 bases at J, with 19 bases in the middle. The CDR3 extends over 14 amino acids. In nucleotides, the CDR3 is TGCAGCGTGAGCAAGACAGGCCCTGGGGAGACCCAGTACTTC. Its translation is CSVSKTGPGETQYF.

The chain combines TRBV7-9 with TRBJ2-7; D is perhaps TRBD1 (6 bases). The CDR3 is made up of 14 amino acids. Between the trimmed V and J ends, which lost 1 base and 5 bases, there was a span of 12 bases. CDR1 and CDR2 from the germline V gene are SEHNR and FQNEAQ (reference sequence). The CDR3 DNA follows: TGTGCCAGCAGCTTAGAGGCAGGGGACGACGAGCAGTACTTC. Translation gives CASSLEAGDDEQYF. The full variable domain, in which reference TRBV7-9 and TRBJ2-7 provide the parts outside the CDR3, is DTGVSQNPRHKITKRGQNVTFRCDPISEHNRLYWYRQTLGQGPEFLTYFQNEAQLEKSRLLSDRFSAERPKGSFSTLEIQRTEQGDSAMYLCASSLEAGDDEQYFGPGTRLTVT.